The rows below give T cell receptor beta chains drawn from one sample of a study of blood T cell repertoires in COVID-19. The assay was immunoSEQ multiplex PCR, and TCRdb's table has in-frame clones only and misses some. The repertoire holds approximately 270,000 clones, nearly 90% seen once, with less than 2% in the top ten. The sample taken for sequencing was PBMCs or T cells enriched from blood (not recorded which). The source of these receptors is a woman aged 60-75 years who had recovered from COVID-19. The CDR3 runs from the conserved cysteine through the conserved F or W. A D gene is named only where the DNA matches it firmly. Rows give clone size only sometimes, using once, few, many, or a class for an expanded clone.

TRBJ2-7,TRBV21-1,-,-,CASSTVRLGGASYEQYF,TGTGCCAGCAGCACCGTTAGGTTGGGGGGGGCGAGCTACGAGCAGTACTTC
TRBJ1-6,TRBV18,-,-,CASSPTTGSTSPLHF,TGTGCCAGCTCACCAACTACAGGGAGTACTTCACCCCTCCACTTT
TRBJ2-7,TRBV28,-,-,CASNLRGYEQYF,TGTGCCAGCAATTTGCGCGGTTACGAGCAGTACTTC
TRBJ1-6,TRBV5-8,-,-,CASKDRRRGSYNSPLHF,TGTGCCAGTAAAGACAGGAGACGAGGGTCCTATAATTCACCCCTCCACTTT
TRBJ1-1,TRBV5-5,-,-,CASSFTGYDTEAFF,TGTGCCAGCAGCTTCACAGGGTACGACACTGAAGCTTTCTTT
TRBJ1-2,TRBV12-5,-,-,CASGFQVSGGLYGYTF,TGTGCTAGTGGTTTCCAAGTGTCTGGGGGCCTCTATGGCTACACCTTC
TRBJ2-7,TRBV19,TRBD2,once,CASSMGLAGGIYEQYF,TGTGCCAGTAGTATGGGACTAGCGGGAGGGATCTACGAGCAGTACTTC
TRBJ2-2,TRBV6-5,-,-,CASRGGQGYTGELFF,TGTGCCAGCAGGGGGGGGCAGGGTTATACCGGGGAGCTGTTTTTT
TRBJ1-2,TRBV11-3,-,-,CASSFEGTNYGYTF,TGTGCCAGCAGCTTCGAAGGGACAAACTATGGCTACACCTTC
TRBJ2-7,TRBV11-1,-,few,CASSGGVIAYEQYF,TGTGCCAGCAGCGGCGGGGTAATTGCCTACGAGCAGTACTTC
TRBJ1-1,TRBV12-3/TRBV12-4,-,-,CASSLRWGGEAFF,TGTGCCAGCAGTTTAAGGTGGGGGGGGGAAGCTTTCTTT
TRBJ2-7,TRBV4-1,TRBD2,-,CASSQAPPRAGGTEQYF,TGCGCCAGCAGCCAAGCCCCTCCCCGGGCCGGGGGGACCGAGCAGTACTTC
TRBJ1-6,TRBV28,-,-,CASRGAFSDTLHF,TGTGCCAGCCGGGGGGCCTTCTCGGATACCCTCCACTTT
TRBJ2-1,TRBV11-3,-,-,CASSISSYNEQFF,TGTGCCAGCAGCATTAGCTCCTACAATGAGCAGTTCTTC
TRBJ2-5,TRBV28,-,-,CASSIGDIQQETQYF,TGTGCCAGCAGTATAGGGGACATTCAACAAGAGACCCAGTACTTC
TRBJ2-2,TRBV24-1,-,-,CATSDFQGGNTGELFF,TGTGCCACCAGTGATTTTCAAGGGGGTAACACCGGGGAGCTGTTTTTT
TRBJ2-7,TRBV2,TRBD1,-,CASSAGTALYEQYF,TGTGCCAGCAGTGCGGGGACAGCATTATACGAGCAGTACTTC
TRBJ2-5,TRBV10-3,TRBD1,-,CAISERGQGETQYF,TGTGCCATCAGTGAGCGAGGACAGGGGGAGACCCAGTACTTC
TRBJ1-2,TRBV7-2,TRBD1,-,CASSLGAGTGTVLAF,TGTGCCAGCAGCTTAGGGGCCGGGACAGGGACCGTTCTTGCCTTC
TRBJ2-1,TRBV24-1,-,-,CATSDYRRPYDEQFF,TGTGCCACCAGTGATTACAGGAGACCCTATGATGAGCAGTTCTTC
TRBJ1-2,TRBV24-1,-,-,CATSDSGGPGGYTF,TGTGCCACCAGTGATTCCGGCGGGCCCGGGGGCTACACCTTC
TRBJ2-1,TRBV24-1,-,once,CATSDLEDEQFF,TGTGCCACCAGTGATTTGGAGGATGAGCAGTTCTTC
TRBJ1-2,TRBV24-1,-,-,CATRGASEYGYTF,TGTGCCACCAGAGGGGCATCGGAGTATGGCTACACCTTC
TRBJ2-1,TRBV4-2,TRBD1,-,CASSQELQGAYNEQFF,TGTGCCAGCAGCCAAGAGTTACAGGGGGCCTACAATGAGCAGTTCTTC
TRBJ1-2,TRBV6-5,TRBD1,-,CASLFTGGGYGYTF,TGTGCCAGCCTGTTCACAGGGGGTGGCTATGGCTACACCTTC
TRBJ2-1,TRBV21-1,-,-,CASRDLEGTEQFF,TGTGCCAGCAGAGACCTTGAGGGAACCGAGCAGTTCTTC
TRBJ1-3,TRBV9,TRBD1,-,CASSVGTGGMNTIYF,TGTGCCAGCAGCGTTGGGACAGGGGGCATGAACACCATATATTTT